Listed below are T cell receptor beta chains from one sample, sequenced in a study of shared clonotypes between healthy human individuals. Clones were read by immunoSEQ multiplex PCR, and TCRdb kept only the in-frame ones, dropping some. The data show 1,400,000 or so clones, around 98.5% seen once. The sample was naive CD4+ T cells sorted from blood. The receptor source for this set is a man aged 30 to 39 in good health. The CDR3 runs from the conserved cysteine through the conserved F or W. Fields, in order: D gene, clone size, V gene, J gene, CDR3 DNA, CDR3 protein. The D gene is left open where the match is weak. For some rows the clone size is stated as once, few or many, or as a class when expanded; others skip it.

>TRBD2|once|TRBV27|TRBJ2-3
TGTGCCAGCAGTTTCAACCGGGGGGAGGCCGGTGCAGATACGCAGTATTTT
CASSFNRGEAGADTQYF
>TRBD1|.|TRBV9|TRBJ2-2
TGTGCCAGCTCGCCAGGGGGCGCCACCGGGGAGCTGTTTTTT
CASSPGGATGELFF
>.|.|TRBV7-3|TRBJ2-1
TGTGCCAGCAGCCTACCGGGAAACAATGAGCAGTTCTTC
CASSLPGNNEQFF
>.|.|TRBV5-4|TRBJ2-6
TGTGCCAGCCGCTCAAAGTTCTCTGGGGCCAACGTCCTGACTTTC
CASRSKFSGANVLTF
>TRBD2|.|TRBV5-4|TRBJ2-7
TGTGCCAGCAGCGGGACTAACTACGAGCAGTACTTC
CASSGTNYEQYF
>TRBD1|.|TRBV7-2|TRBJ1-2
TGTGCCAGCACCCTACGACAGGGGAATCGAGGCTACACCTTC
CASTLRQGNRGYTF
>TRBD2|.|TRBV19|TRBJ2-1
TGTGCCAGTAGTATTGAAGAGGGACTAGCGGGAGGCATTGGGTACAATGAGCAGTTCTTC
CASSIEEGLAGGIGYNEQFF
>.|once|TRBV7-2|TRBJ1-3
TGTGCCAGCAGCTTAACCCCTCGGTCCTCTGGAAACACCATATATTTT
CASSLTPRSSGNTIYF
>.|.|TRBV28|TRBJ2-2
TGTGCCAGCAGCTCCGGCCTCGTCGGGGAGCTGTTTTTT
CASSSGLVGELFF
>.|.|TRBV14|TRBJ1-4
TGTGCCAGCAGCCAAGTGACAGCCTTCAATGAAAAACTGTTTTTT
CASSQVTAFNEKLFF
>.|.|TRBV7-9|TRBJ2-7
TGTGCCAGCAGCCAGGGGGGGTCCCGGGAGCAGTACTTC
CASSQGGSREQYF
>.|.|TRBV7-9|TRBJ2-5
TGTGCCAGCAGCTGGGAGGAGACCCAGTACTTC
CASSWEETQYF
>.|.|TRBV5-1|TRBJ1-1
TGCGCCAGCAGCTTGGCCGGGACACTGAACACTGAAGCTTTCTTT
CASSLAGTLNTEAFF
>.|.|TRBV27|TRBJ1-5
TGTGCCAGCAGCAGGACAGTGTCTAATCAGCCCCAGCATTTT
CASSRTVSNQPQHF
>TRBD1|.|TRBV5-1|TRBJ2-2
TGCGCCAGCAGCCCAAGACAGGGGATGAACACCGGGGAGCTGTTTTTT
CASSPRQGMNTGELFF
>.|.|TRBV28|TRBJ2-7
TGTGCCAGCACCGAGGACCCGCTCGGGGGCGAGCAGTACTTC
CASTEDPLGGEQYF
>TRBD1|.|TRBV4-3|TRBJ2-1
TGCGCCAGCAGCCAAGATCGAATGGGGACAGGGTTCGATGAGCAGTTCTTC
CASSQDRMGTGFDEQFF
>.|.|TRBV10-2|TRBJ2-1
TGCGCCAGCAGACCTCTGGAACCCAGACGGGGTGAGCAGTTCTTC
CASRPLEPRRGEQFF
>TRBD1|once|TRBV6-6|TRBJ2-5
TGTGCCAGCAGTTACTCGGACAGGGTTTATGAGACCCAGTACTTC
CASSYSDRVYETQYF
>.|.|TRBV5-1|TRBJ2-7
TGCGCCAGCAGCTTGGCCAGGCCCTCTTACGAGCAGTACTTC
CASSLARPSYEQYF
>.|.|TRBV5-4|TRBJ1-5
TGTGCCAGCAGCTTGGCAGGAGGGACCCATCAGCCCCAGCATTTT
CASSLAGGTHQPQHF
>TRBD1|once|TRBV10-3|TRBJ2-7
TGTGCCATCAGGACCTCCGGGACAGGGTACGAGCAGTACTTC
CAIRTSGTGYEQYF
>.|.|TRBV27|TRBJ2-1
TGTGCCAGCAGTTCCCCGGGGAGGGGGCCTTACAATGAGCAGTTCTTC
CASSSPGRGPYNEQFF
>.|.|TRBV11-2|TRBJ2-3
TGTGCCAGCAGCTTTGGCAGGCACCCCCTCACAGATACGCAGTATTTT
CASSFGRHPLTDTQYF
>.|.|TRBV18|TRBJ1-1
TGTGCCAGCTCACCTCACACAGGAACTGAAGCTTTCTTT
CASSPHTGTEAFF
>.|.|TRBV18|TRBJ1-2
TGTGCCAGCTCACCAGTACAGGGCTACTATGGCTACACCTTC
CASSPVQGYYGYTF
>.|.|TRBV6-1|TRBJ2-7
TGTGCCAGCAGGGGAATCGGACAAGTCGAGCAGTACTTC
CASRGIGQVEQYF
>TRBD2|.|TRBV19|TRBJ2-7
TGTGCCAGTAGTATCCGACTAGCGGGAGCCTACGAGCAGTACTTC
CASSIRLAGAYEQYF
>TRBD1|.|TRBV19|TRBJ2-2
TGTGCCAGCCGGGACAGTTCGAACACCGGGGAGCTGTTTTTT
CASRDSSNTGELFF
>.|once|TRBV18|TRBJ2-7
TGTGCCAGCTCACCACTTGACGCCGGGGAGCAGTACTTC
CASSPLDAGEQYF
>TRBD2|.|TRBV29-1|TRBJ2-3
TGCAGCGTTGACCCGACGAAACGGCCTCGGGGGGGCACAGATACGCAGTATTTT
CSVDPTKRPRGGTDTQYF
>.|.|TRBV5-5|TRBJ2-5
TGTGCCAGCAGCTTGGACCCCCCGCCAGAGACCCAGTACTTC
CASSLDPPPETQYF
>TRBD1|.|TRBV19|TRBJ2-7
TGTGCCAGTAGTATCTCCCGGACAGGATACGAGCAGTACTTC
CASSISRTGYEQYF
>TRBD1|.|TRBV7-3|TRBJ2-1
TGTGCCAGCAGCAAAACTCCGGGACAGGGACAATACAATGAGCAGTTCTTC
CASSKTPGQGQYNEQFF
>TRBD1|.|TRBV5-4|TRBJ2-7
TGTGCCAGCAGCGACAGGGGGGCCTACGAGCAGTACTTC
CASSDRGAYEQYF
>.|.|TRBV7-8|TRBJ2-1
TGTGCCAGCAGACATAGAGCAGGGAGCTCCTACAATGAGCAGTTCTTC
CASRHRAGSSYNEQFF
>.|few|TRBV5-1|TRBJ2-5
TGCGCCAGCAGCTTAACAGGGTGGGGGGAGACCCAGTACTTC
CASSLTGWGETQYF
>TRBD1|.|TRBV18|TRBJ1-2
TGTGCCAGCTCACTAAAGGCCGGGACAGGGGCCATAGGCTATGGCTACACCTTC
CASSLKAGTGAIGYGYTF
>TRBD2|.|TRBV5-1|TRBJ2-1
TGCGCCAGCAGCTCCGGACTAGCGGGAGGACCTGAGCAGTTCTTC
CASSSGLAGGPEQFF
>TRBD1|.|TRBV27|TRBJ2-5
TGTGCCAGCAGGGTAGGGGACAGGGGGCTAGAGACCCAGTACTTC
CASRVGDRGLETQYF
>TRBD2|.|TRBV9|TRBJ2-1
TGTGCCAGCAGCGTAGCCGGGACTAGCGGGTTCTATGAGCAGTTCTTC
CASSVAGTSGFYEQFF
>.|.|TRBV6-1|TRBJ2-3
TGTGCCAGCAGACTAAGACGGTCCGGCACAGATACGCAGTATTTT
CASRLRRSGTDTQYF
>.|.|TRBV2|TRBJ2-3
TGTGCCAGCAGGGACAGCACTAGCACAGATACGCAGTATTTT
CASRDSTSTDTQYF
>.|.|TRBV27|TRBJ2-6
TGTGCCAGCGGACACTCTGGGGCCAACGTCCTGACTTTC
CASGHSGANVLTF
>.|.|TRBV10-3|TRBJ2-3
TGTGCCATCAGTAAATCTGGGGATACGCAGTATTTT
CAISKSGDTQYF
>TRBD1|.|TRBV11-2|TRBJ2-7
TGTGCCAGCAGCTGGACAGGGGAATACGAGCAGTACTTC
CASSWTGEYEQYF
>TRBD2|.|TRBV7-6|TRBJ2-2
TGTGCCAGCAGCTTATTTGTAGGGACTAGCGGGAGACTTGGGACCGGGGAGCTGTTTTTT
CASSLFVGTSGRLGTGELFF
>TRBD1|once|TRBV9|TRBJ2-1
TGTGCCAGCAGCGTACTGGGGCAGGGGGCAAATGAGCAGTTCTTC
CASSVLGQGANEQFF
>.|.|TRBV7-8|TRBJ2-5
TGTGCCAGCAGCGGGATTGGGGGCTATATGGAGACCCAGTACTTC
CASSGIGGYMETQYF
>.|.|TRBV18|TRBJ1-5
TGTGCCAGCTCACCATTCGGACAGACAAATCAGCCCCAGCATTTT
CASSPFGQTNQPQHF
>.|.|TRBV7-8|TRBJ2-1
TGTGCCAGCATCCAGACAGGTCGAGCCTCCAACAATGAGCAGTTCTTC
CASIQTGRASNNEQFF